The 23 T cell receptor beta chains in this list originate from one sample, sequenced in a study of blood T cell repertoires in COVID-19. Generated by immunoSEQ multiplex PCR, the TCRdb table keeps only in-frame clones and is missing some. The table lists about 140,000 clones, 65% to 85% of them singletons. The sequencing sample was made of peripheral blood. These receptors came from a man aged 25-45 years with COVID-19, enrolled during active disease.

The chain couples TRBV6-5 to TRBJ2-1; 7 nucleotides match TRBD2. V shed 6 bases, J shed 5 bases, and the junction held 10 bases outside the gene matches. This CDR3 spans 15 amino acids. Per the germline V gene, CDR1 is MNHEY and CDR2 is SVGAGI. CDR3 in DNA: TGTGCCAGCAGGACGCAGTCAGCGGGGAACAATGAGCAGTTCTTC. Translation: CASRTQSAGNNEQFF.

In DNA, the CDR3 is TGTGCCAGCAGCGATGGATCAGGCAACACCATATATTTT. It specifies CASSDGSGNTIYF. The gene calls are TRBV9 and TRBJ1-3; D unresolved. This CDR3 comprises 13 residues. The germline V gene has CDR1 SGDLS and CDR2 YYNGEE. Trimming stripped 3 bases from V and 7 bases from J, with 11 bases between.

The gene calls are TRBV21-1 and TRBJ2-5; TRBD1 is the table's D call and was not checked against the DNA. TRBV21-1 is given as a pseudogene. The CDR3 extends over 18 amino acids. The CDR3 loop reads CASSKEWRQGASQETQYF. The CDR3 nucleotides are TGTGCCAGCAGCAAAGAATGGCGACAGGGGGCGAGCCAAGAGACCCAGTACTTC.

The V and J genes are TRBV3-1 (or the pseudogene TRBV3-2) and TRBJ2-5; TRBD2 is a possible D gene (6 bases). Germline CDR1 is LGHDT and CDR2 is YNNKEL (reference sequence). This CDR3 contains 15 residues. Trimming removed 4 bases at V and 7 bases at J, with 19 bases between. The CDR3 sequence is CASSPHGGGEGTQYF. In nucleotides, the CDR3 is TGTGCCAGCAGCCCCCACGGCGGCGGGGAAGGGACCCAGTACTTC.

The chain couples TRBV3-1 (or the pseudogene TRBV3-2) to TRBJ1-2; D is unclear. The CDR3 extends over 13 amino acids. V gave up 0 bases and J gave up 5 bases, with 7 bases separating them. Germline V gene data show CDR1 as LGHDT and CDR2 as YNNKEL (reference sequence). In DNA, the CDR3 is TGTGCCAGCAGCCAAGAGCGGAAGTATGGCTACACCTTC. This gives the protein CASSQERKYGYTF.

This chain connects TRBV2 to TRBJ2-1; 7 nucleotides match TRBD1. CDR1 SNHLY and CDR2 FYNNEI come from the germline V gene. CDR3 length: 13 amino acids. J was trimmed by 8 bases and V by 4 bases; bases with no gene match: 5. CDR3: CASSGHRGDEQFF. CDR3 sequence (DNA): TGTGCCAGCAGTGGGCACAGGGGCGATGAGCAGTTCTTC.

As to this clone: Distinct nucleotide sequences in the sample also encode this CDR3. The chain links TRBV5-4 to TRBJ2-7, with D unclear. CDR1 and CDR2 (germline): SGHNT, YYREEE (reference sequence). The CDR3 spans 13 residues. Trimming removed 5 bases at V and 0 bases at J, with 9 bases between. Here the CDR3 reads CASSLRSSYEQYF. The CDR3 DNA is TGTGCCAGCAGTTTGAGGAGCTCCTACGAGCAGTACTTC.

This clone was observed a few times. In nucleotides, the CDR3 is TGCAGCGCCCGGGGGGGGCGTCGTGGGGAAAAACTGTTTTTT. Translating it yields CSARGGRRGEKLFF. The chain couples TRBV29-1 to TRBJ1-4; TRBD1 might be the D (6 bases). The germline V and J ends were trimmed by 7 bases and 8 bases, with 20 bases remaining between them. Germline CDR1 reads SQVTM; CDR2 reads ANQGSEA. This CDR3 is 14 amino acids long.

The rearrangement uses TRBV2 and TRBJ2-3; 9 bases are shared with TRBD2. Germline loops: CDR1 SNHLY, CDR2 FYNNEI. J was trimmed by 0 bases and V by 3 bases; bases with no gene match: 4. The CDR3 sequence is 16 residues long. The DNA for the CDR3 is TGTGCCAGCAGTGATCCTAGCGGGACTAGCACAGATACGCAGTATTTT. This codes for CASSDPSGTSTDTQYF.

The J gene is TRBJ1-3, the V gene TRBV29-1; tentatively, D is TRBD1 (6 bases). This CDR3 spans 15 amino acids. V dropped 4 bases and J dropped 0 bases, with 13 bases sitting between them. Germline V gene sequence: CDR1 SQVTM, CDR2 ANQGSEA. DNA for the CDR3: TGCAGCGTTGCAATGGACAGAGTCTCTGGAAACACCATATATTTT. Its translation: CSVAMDRVSGNTIYF.

The CDR3 DNA follows: TGTGCCACCAGCAGTGACAGGGCCTATGGCTACACCTTC. It encodes CATSSDRAYGYTF. The chain has TRBV15 and TRBJ1-2; 7 bases line up with TRBD1. CDR3 length equals 13 residues. CDR1 and CDR2 from the germline V gene are LNHNV and YYDKDF (reference sequence). The V segment lost 3 bases and the J segment 4 bases; nucleotides outside the gene matches: 2.

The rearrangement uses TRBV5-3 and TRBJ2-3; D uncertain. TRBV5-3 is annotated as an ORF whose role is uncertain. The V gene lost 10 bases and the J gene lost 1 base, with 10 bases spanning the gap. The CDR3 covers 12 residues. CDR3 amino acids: CARLGGTDTQYF. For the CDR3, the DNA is TGTGCCCGACTTGGAGGCACAGATACGCAGTATTTT.

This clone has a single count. CDR3 region: CASSLTRNQPQHF. As DNA, the CDR3 is TGTGCCAGCAGCCTGACCAGGAATCAGCCCCAGCATTTT. The chain recombines TRBV6-5 with TRBJ1-5; D unclear. Per germline, CDR1 MNHEY and CDR2 SVGAGI. The CDR3 is 13 residues long. V was clipped by 6 bases and J by 4 bases, with 10 bases between them.

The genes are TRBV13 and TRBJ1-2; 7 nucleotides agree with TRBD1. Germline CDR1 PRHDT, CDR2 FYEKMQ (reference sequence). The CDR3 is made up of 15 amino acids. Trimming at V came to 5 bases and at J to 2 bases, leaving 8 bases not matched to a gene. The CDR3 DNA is TGTGCCAGCAGCCCCACAGGGGTTGAGAACTATGGCTACACCTTC. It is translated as CASSPTGVENYGYTF.

DNA of the CDR3: TGTGCCAGCAGCCAAAGCCTTGGACTAGCGGGATCGACATCCTACGAGCAGTACTTC. Amino acid sequence: CASSQSLGLAGSTSYEQYF. V gene TRBV3-1 (or the pseudogene TRBV3-2) combines with J gene TRBJ2-7, with 12 nucleotides matching TRBD2. Trimming at V came to 2 bases and at J to 1 base, leaving 12 bases not matched to a gene. The CDR3 loop spans 19 amino acids. Germline CDR1 reads LGHDT; CDR2 reads YNNKEL (reference sequence).

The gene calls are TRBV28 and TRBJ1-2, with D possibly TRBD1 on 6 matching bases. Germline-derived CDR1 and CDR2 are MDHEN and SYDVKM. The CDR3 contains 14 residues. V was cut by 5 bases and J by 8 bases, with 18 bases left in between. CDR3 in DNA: TGTGCCAGCAGTCCGGTACTCAGGGGAGAAGGCTACACCTTC. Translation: CASSPVLRGEGYTF.

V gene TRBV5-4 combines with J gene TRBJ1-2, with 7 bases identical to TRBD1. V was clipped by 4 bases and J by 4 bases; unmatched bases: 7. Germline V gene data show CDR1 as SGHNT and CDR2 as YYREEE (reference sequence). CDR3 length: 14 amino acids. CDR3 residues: CASSAGQTIYGYTF. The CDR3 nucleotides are TGTGCCAGCAGCGCGGGACAGACCATCTATGGCTACACCTTC.

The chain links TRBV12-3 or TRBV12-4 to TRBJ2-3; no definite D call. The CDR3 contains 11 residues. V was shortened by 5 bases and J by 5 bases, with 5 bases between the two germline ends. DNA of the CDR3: TGTGCCAGCAGTAACGGAGATACGCAGTATTTT. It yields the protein CASSNGDTQYF.

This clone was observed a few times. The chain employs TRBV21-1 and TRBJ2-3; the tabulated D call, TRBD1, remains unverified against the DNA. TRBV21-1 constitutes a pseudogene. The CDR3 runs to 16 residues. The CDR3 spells CASPPKQGEGTDTQYF. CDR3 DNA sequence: TGTGCCAGCCCCCCCAAACAGGGGGAGGGCACAGATACGCAGTATTTT.

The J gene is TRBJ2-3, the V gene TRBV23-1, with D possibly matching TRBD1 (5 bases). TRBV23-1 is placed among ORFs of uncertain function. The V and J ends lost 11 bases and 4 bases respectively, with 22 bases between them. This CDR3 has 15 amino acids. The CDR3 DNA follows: TGCGCCGCGCCCCCTTCGGGCGGACACGCAGATACGCAGTATTTT. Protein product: CAAPPSGGHADTQYF.

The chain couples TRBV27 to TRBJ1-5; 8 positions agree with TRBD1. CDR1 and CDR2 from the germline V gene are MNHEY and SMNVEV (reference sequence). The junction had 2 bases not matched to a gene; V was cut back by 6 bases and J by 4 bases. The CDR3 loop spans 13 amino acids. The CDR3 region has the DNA TGTGCCAGCAGACAGGGGGGGAATCAGCCCCAGCATTTT. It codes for CASRQGGNQPQHF.

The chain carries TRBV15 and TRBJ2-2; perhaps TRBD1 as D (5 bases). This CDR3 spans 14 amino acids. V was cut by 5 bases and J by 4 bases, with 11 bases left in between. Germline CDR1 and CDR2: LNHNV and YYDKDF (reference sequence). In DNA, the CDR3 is TGTGCCACCAGCTTGGGGCAGGGCACCGGGGAGCTGTTTTTT. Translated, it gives CATSLGQGTGELFF.

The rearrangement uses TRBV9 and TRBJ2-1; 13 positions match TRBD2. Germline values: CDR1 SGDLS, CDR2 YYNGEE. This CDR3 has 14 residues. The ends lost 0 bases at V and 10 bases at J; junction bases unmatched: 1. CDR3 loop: CASSVGGLAGEQFF. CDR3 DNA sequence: TGTGCCAGCAGCGTAGGGGGACTAGCGGGGGAGCAGTTCTTC.